This T cell receptor (beta chain) was documented in a study of T cells expressing NK-cell markers. In the study overall: CD3+CD56+NKG2C+, CD3+CD56+NKG2C- and CD3+CD56-NKG2C+ T cells, once sorted, supplied the TCR beta repertoires. Whole-study results and caveats: The study did not resolve the HCMV specificity of expanded NKG2C+ T cell clones.

Germline V gene sequence: CDR1 DFQATT, CDR2 SNEGSKA (reference sequence). There are 12 residues in the CDR3. Concerning this clonotype: Antigen unknown.

UMIs accompanied the 5'RACE template switching by which TCR beta cDNA was made. TCRdb reworked the 5' RACE reads into one entry per CDR3 protein, no DNA. Its table lists about 260,000 distinct CDR3 sequences. This TCR derives from a man aged 18-30 years in good health. This chain joins TRBV20-1 and TRBJ2-1; the D call of TRBD2 rests on TCRdb alone, since no DNA is present to check it. The sample taken for sequencing was blood T cells: a sorted CD56 or NKG2C T cell subset, CD4+ or CD8+ T cells, or bulk PBMC T cells (not recorded which). This CDR3 reads CSVEAPADEQFF.